Listed below are T cell receptor beta chains from one sample, sequenced in a study of shared clonotypes between healthy human individuals. This table comes from immunoSEQ multiplex PCR, and its TCRdb copy is limited to in-frame clones, with some not included. The sample shows hundreds of thousands of clones, roughly 70% of them seen only once. The sequenced material came from memory CD4+ T cells sorted from blood. Every receptor here comes from a woman aged 25 to 45 in good health. Both conserved end residues are part of each CDR3. The D gene is left open where the match is weak. Clone size is stated in some rows and not others, as once, few, many or a class when expanded.

DNA: TGTGCCAGCAGCCCTCAGGGGGCTGGCGACATTCAGTACTTC; CDR3: CASSPQGAGDIQYF; D: TRBD1; V: TRBV7-3; size: .; J: TRBJ2-4
DNA: TGCGCCAGCAGTCAGGGACTTGGGGCCAACGTCCTGACTTTC; CDR3: CASSQGLGANVLTF; D: .; V: TRBV5-1; size: .; J: TRBJ2-6
DNA: TGTGCCAGCAGCGGGGAGTACACTGAAGCTTTCTTT; CDR3: CASSGEYTEAFF; D: .; V: TRBV2; size: many; J: TRBJ1-1
DNA: TGTGCCAGCAGCTTTGGGGGGAGAAGTTGGAGGTCCGAGCAGTACTTC; CDR3: CASSFGGRSWRSEQYF; D: .; V: TRBV5-8; size: .; J: TRBJ2-7
DNA: TGCGCCAGCAGTGAGTCGCTAGCGGGTTACAATGAGCAGTTCTTC; CDR3: CASSESLAGYNEQFF; D: TRBD2; V: TRBV10-2; size: few; J: TRBJ2-1
DNA: TGTGCCAGCAGACCTGGTGGGTCTAGCGGCGGTACGCAGTATTTT; CDR3: CASRPGGSSGGTQYF; D: TRBD2; V: TRBV9; size: .; J: TRBJ2-3
DNA: TGTGCCAGTAGTATAGAGACCGGCCAGGGTTTCTTT; CDR3: CASSIETGQGFF; D: .; V: TRBV19; size: .; J: TRBJ1-1
DNA: TGTGCCAGCAGCTTAGACAGGCGGGCCCCTGAAGCTTTCTTT; CDR3: CASSLDRRAPEAFF; D: .; V: TRBV7-3; size: .; J: TRBJ1-1
DNA: TGTGCCAGTACGTGGGGTTGGGGACTAATGAACACTGAAGCTTTCTTT; CDR3: CASTWGWGLMNTEAFF; D: .; V: TRBV19; size: few; J: TRBJ1-1
DNA: TGTGCCAGCACTCGTAGCGGGATCTCCTACAATGAGCAGTTCTTC; CDR3: CASTRSGISYNEQFF; D: TRBD2; V: TRBV6-1; size: .; J: TRBJ2-1
DNA: TGTGCCAGCAGTTACTCCCCTCGGAGGGGATACACTGAAGCTTTCTTT; CDR3: CASSYSPRRGYTEAFF; D: .; V: TRBV6-5; size: .; J: TRBJ1-1
DNA: TGCGCCAGCAGCTTGGGTCAGGTGGCAGGGTCTGAAGGCAACACTGAAGCTTTCTTT; CDR3: CASSLGQVAGSEGNTEAFF; D: .; V: TRBV5-1; size: few; J: TRBJ1-1